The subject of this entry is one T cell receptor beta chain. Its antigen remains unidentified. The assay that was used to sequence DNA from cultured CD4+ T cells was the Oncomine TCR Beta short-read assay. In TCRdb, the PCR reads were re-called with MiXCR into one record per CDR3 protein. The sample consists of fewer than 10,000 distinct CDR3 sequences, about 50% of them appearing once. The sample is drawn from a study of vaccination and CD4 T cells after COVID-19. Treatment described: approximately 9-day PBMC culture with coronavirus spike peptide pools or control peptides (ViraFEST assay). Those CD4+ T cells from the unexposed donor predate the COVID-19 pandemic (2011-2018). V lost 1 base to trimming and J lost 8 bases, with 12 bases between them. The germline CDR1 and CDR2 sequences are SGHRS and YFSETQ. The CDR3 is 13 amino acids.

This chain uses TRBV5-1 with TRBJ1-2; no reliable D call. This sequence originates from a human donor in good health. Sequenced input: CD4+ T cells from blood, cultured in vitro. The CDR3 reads CASSLIGTPGYTF. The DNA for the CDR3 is TGCGCCAGCAGCTTGATTGGAACCCCAGGCTACACCTTC.